Following are 2 T cell receptor beta chains from one sample sequenced in a study of blood T cells in healthy people across ages (dated by TCRdb to the mid-2010s). The library was made by 5' RACE. The sequencer was an Illumina HiSeq 2500. A second PCR of about 6 to 12 cycles was performed with a sample-barcoded 5' primer and a J-beta primer mix. In TCRdb, the public reads were trimmed at Q25 with fastp and aligned with MiXCR, with productive beta chains retained. Entries that share a CDR3 protein sequence are merged under the most common genes and DNA. The sample records roughly 1.4 million distinct CDR3 sequences, approximately 59% of which are singletons. The leading ten clones occupy more than 6% of the sample. Sequencing input: blood. All receptors derive from a man aged 18 to 29 in good health.

Comment on this clonotype: The junction departs from the called germline gene at one end, perhaps through a read error. The chain links TRBV12-3 or TRBV12-4 to TRBJ2-4, with D perhaps matching TRBD1 (6 bases). This CDR3 comprises 15 residues. The CDR3 DNA reads as TGTGCCGGCAGTTTATTTCAGGGGGCCAAAAACATTCAGTACTTC. Its protein is CAGSLFQGAKNIQYF.

This chain connects TRBV20-1 to TRBJ2-7, with D possibly matching TRBD2 (6 bases). In germline, CDR1 is DFQATT, CDR2 SNEGSKA (reference sequence). This CDR3 comprises 12 residues. V was trimmed by 3 bases and J by 5 bases, leaving 11 bases between them. The CDR3 loop is CSARGGGHEQYF. The DNA for the CDR3 is TGCAGTGCTAGGGGGGGAGGCCACGAGCAGTACTTC.